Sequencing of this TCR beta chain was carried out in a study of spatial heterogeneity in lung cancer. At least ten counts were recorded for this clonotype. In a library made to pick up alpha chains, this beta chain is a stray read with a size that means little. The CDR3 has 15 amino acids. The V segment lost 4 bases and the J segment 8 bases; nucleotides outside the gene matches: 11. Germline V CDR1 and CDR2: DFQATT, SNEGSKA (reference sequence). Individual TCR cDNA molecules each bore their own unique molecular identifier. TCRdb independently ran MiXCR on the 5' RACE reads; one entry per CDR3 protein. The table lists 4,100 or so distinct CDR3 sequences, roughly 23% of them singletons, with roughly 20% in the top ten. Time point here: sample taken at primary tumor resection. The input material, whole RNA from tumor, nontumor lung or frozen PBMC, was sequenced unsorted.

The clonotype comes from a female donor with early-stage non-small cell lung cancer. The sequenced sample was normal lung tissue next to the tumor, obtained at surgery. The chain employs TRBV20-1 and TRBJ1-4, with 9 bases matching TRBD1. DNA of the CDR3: TGCAGTGCTAAAACCGAGGGACAGGGTAACGAAAAACTGTTTTTT. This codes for CSAKTEGQGNEKLFF.